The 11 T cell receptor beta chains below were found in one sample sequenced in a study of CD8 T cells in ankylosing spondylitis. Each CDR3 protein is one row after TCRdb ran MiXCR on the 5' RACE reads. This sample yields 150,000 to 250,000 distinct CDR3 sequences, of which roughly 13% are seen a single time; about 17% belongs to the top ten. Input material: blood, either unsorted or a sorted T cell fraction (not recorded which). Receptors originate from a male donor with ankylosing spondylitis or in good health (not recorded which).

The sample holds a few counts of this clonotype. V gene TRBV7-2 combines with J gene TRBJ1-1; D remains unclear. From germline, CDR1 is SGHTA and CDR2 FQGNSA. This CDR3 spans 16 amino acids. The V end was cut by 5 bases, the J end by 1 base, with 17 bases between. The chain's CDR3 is CASSRSPRGANTEAFF. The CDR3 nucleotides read TGTGCCAGCAGCCGCTCCCCACGGGGAGCGAACACTGAAGCTTTCTTT.

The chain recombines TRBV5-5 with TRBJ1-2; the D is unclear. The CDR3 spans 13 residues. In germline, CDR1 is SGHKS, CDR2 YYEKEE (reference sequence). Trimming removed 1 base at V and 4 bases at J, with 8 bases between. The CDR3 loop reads CASSLRTGYGYTF. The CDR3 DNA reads TGTGCCAGCAGCTTGAGGACGGGCTATGGCTACACCTTC.

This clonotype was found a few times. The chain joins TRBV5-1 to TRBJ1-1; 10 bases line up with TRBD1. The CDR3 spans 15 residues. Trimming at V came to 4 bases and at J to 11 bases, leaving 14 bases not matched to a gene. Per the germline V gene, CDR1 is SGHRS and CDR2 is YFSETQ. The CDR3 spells CASSPGTGDGEVAFF. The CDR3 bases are TGCGCCAGCAGCCCGGGGACAGGGGATGGCGAAGTGGCTTTCTTT. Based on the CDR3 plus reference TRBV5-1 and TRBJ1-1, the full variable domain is KAGVTQTPRYLIKTRGQQVTLSCSPISGHRSVSWYQQTPGQGLQFLFEYFSETQRNKGNFPGRFSGRQFSNSRSEMNVSTLELGDSALYLCASSPGTGDGEVAFFGQGTRLTVV.

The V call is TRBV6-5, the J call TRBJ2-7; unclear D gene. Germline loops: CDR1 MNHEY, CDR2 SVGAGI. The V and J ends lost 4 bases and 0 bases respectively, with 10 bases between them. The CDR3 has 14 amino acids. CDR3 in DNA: TGTGCCAGCAGTTCCGACCTCAACTCCTACGAGCAGTACTTC. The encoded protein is CASSSDLNSYEQYF.

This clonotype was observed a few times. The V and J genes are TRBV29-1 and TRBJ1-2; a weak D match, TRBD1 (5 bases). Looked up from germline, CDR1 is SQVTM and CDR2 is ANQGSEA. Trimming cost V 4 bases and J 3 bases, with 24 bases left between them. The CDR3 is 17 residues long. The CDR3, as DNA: TGCAGCGTTGGGGGAACGGGTAGGGGTCCCAGTGACTATGGCTACACCTTC. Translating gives CSVGGTGRGPSDYGYTF.

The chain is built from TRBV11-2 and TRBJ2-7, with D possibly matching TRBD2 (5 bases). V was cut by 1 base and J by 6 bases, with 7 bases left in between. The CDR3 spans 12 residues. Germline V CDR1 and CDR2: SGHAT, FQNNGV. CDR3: CASSLGTSEQYF. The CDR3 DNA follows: TGTGCCAGCAGCTTAGGGACTTCCGAGCAGTACTTC.

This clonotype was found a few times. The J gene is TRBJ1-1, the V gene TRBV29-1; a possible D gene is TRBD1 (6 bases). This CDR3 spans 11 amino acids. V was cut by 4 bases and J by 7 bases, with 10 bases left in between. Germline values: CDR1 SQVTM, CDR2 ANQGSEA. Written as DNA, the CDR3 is TGCAGCGTTGTAGTGGGACATGAAGCTTTCTTT. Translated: CSVVVGHEAFF.

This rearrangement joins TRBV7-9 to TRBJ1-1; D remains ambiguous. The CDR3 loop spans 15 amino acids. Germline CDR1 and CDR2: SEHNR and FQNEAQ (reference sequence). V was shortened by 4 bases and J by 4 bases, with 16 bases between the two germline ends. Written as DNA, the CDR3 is TGTGCCAGCAGCTCTGCTGTTTGGGAGGGCACTGAAGCTTTCTTT. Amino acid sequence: CASSSAVWEGTEAFF.

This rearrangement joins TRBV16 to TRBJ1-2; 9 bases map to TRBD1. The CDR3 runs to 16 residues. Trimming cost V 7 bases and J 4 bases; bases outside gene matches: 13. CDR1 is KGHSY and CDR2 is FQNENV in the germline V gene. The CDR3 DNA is TGTGCCAGCATGGGGGACAGGGCGCGGTCGGGCTATGGCTACACCTTC. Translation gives CASMGDRARSGYGYTF.

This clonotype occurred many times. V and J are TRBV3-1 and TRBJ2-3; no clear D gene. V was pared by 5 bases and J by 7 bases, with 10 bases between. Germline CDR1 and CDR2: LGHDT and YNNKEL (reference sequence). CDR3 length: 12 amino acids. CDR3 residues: CASSETGHTQYF. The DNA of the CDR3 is TGTGCCAGCAGCGAGACTGGGCATACGCAGTATTTT.

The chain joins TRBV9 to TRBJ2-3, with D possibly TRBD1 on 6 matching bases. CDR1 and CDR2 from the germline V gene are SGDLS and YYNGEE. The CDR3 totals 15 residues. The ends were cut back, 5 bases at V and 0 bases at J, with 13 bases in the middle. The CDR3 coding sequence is TGTGCCAGCAGGACAGGTCCTACGAGCACAGATACGCAGTATTTT. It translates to CASRTGPTSTDTQYF. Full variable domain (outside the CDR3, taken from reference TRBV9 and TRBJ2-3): DSGVTQTPKHLITATGQRVTLRCSPRSGDLSVYWYQQSLDQGLQFLIQYYNGEERAKGNILERFSAQQFPDLHSELNLSSLELGDSALYFCASRTGPTSTDTQYFGPGTRLTVL.